This paragraph reports one TCR beta chain. The germline V gene has CDR1 SGHTA and CDR2 FQGNSA. J gave up 0 bases and V 6 bases, and 6 bases lay outside the gene matches. The CDR3 extends over 16 amino acids. Using its own MiXCR run on the 5' RACE reads, TCRdb lists one record per CDR3 protein. The sample records about 240,000 distinct CDR3 sequences, approximately 11% being singletons. These data belong to a study of identical twins. The same specimen was also included in a second study, on yellow fever vaccine responses in identical twins.

The receptor was derived from a woman under 30 in good health. Sequenced: memory (CD45RO+) T cells sorted from blood. V usage is TRBV7-2 and J usage is TRBJ2-1; 9 bases fit TRBD2. CDR3 residues: CASSQKAGGSYNEQFF. In DNA form, the CDR3 reads TGTGCCAGCAGTCAAAAAGCGGGAGGCTCCTACAATGAGCAGTTCTTC.